Sequencing of this TCR beta chain was carried out in a study of shared clonotypes between healthy human individuals. A note on this clone: The antigen remains undetermined.

In the naive CD8 group, cells lacked CD45RO and were positively selected for CCR7, so terminally differentiated effector memory CD45RA+ cells were left out. Broader study findings: Between a few donors, naive CD4 clonotypes were shared at a level of roughly 5.5%.

Genomic DNA from each subset was divided evenly over several immunoSEQ plates. Sequencing used immunoSEQ multiplex PCR; TCRdb keeps in-frame clones, though not all of them. The sample has about 2 million clones, over 85% seen once. Germline V gives CDR1 MDHEN, CDR2 SYDVKM. This CDR3 is 15 amino acids long. Trimming took 6 bases from V and 4 from J, leaving 19 bases between them. This receptor was obtained from a man younger than 30 in good health. The chain recombines TRBV28 with TRBJ2-7, with D possibly called TRBD1 or TRBD2 (6 bases each). The sample was naive CD8+ T cells sorted from blood. CDR3 sequence (DNA): TGTGCCAGCAGCCTGGTGATCGGAGGGACATACGAGCAGTACTTC. This sequence encodes CASSLVIGGTYEQYF. Supplemented by reference TRBV28 and TRBJ2-7, the full variable domain reads DVKVTQSSRYLVKRTGEKVFLECVQDMDHENMFWYRQDPGLGLRLIYFSYDVKMKEKGDIPEGYSVSREKKERFSLILESASTNQTSMYLCASSLVIGGTYEQYFGPGTRLTVT.